This T cell receptor (beta chain) was documented in a study of post-analysis software for immune sequencing data. In its sample, this clonotype was seen once. Its specificity is not known. Every TCR beta cDNA library bore unique molecular identifiers. MiXCR, run by TCRdb on the PCR reads, gives a single entry per CDR3 protein. The sample has 450,000 to 650,000 distinct CDR3 sequences, 44% seen once; the top ten hold around 1.7%. The CDR3 covers 12 residues. Trimming took 5 bases from V and 8 from J, leaving 15 bases between them. Germline CDR1 reads DFQATT; CDR2 reads SNEGSKA (reference sequence). Findings and limits, study-wide: Among multiple sclerosis patients, normalized Chao1 diversity was significantly below that of controls. Those samples that were prepared in the same batch co-clustered strongly by F measure. With TRBV5-6, TRBV5-1 and TRBV20-1 included, a handful of TRBV segments were more frequent in patients than in controls.

This chain joins TRBV20-1 and TRBJ1-2; D gene uncertain. This TCR came from a girl aged 10 to 17 with multiple sclerosis. The sequenced sample consisted of blood. The CDR3 nucleotides read TGCAGTGCTCCCGACAACCCTATAGGCTACACCTTC. It encodes CSAPDNPIGYTF.